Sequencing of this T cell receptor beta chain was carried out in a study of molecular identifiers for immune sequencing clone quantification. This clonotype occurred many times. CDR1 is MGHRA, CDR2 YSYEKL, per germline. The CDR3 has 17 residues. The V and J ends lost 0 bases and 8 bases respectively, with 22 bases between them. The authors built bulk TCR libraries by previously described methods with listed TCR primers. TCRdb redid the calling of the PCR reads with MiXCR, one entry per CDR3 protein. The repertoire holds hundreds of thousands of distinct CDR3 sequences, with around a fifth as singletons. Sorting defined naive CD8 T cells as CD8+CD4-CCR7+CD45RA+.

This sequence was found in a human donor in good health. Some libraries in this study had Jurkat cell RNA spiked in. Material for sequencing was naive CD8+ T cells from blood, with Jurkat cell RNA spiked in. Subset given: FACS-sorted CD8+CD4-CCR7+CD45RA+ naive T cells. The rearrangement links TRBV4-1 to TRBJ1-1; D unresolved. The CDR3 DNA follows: TGCGCCAGCAGCCAAGATAGTTCGGGAATTGGGCTTGTCGAAGCTTTCTTT. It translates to CASSQDSSGIGLVEAFF.